This T cell receptor beta chain was sequenced for a study of blood T cell repertoires in COVID-19. Repertoires were generated with immunoSEQ multiplex PCR, while TCRdb's copy carries only in-frame clones and drops some. The sample lists over 200,000 clones, around four fifths occurring once. This receptor was taken from a man aged 35 to 55 with acute or convalescent COVID-19. Sequenced material: peripheral blood.

The CDR3 here is CASSDQGAGSPLHF. The CDR3 DNA follows: TGTGCCAGCAGTGACCAGGGTGCCGGGTCACCCCTCCACTTT. The rearrangement links TRBV6-1 to TRBJ1-6; D may be TRBD1 (5 bases). Trimming took 3 bases from V and 10 from J, leaving 13 bases between them. The CDR3 consists of 14 residues. Germline V CDR1 and CDR2: MNHNS, SASEGT.